This T cell receptor (beta chain) comes out of a study of blood T cells in healthy people across ages. This clonotype was counted at least ten times. The use of a sample-barcoded 5' primer and a J-beta primer mix characterized a second PCR of about 7 to 12 cycles. Each CDR3 protein gets one entry after TCRdb re-called the 5' RACE reads with MiXCR. The profile covers fewer than 700,000 distinct CDR3 sequences, with less than 60% appearing a single time and around 24% taken by the ten largest. Deletions cut 2 bases from V and 4 bases from J, with 15 bases between. The CDR3 loop spans 14 amino acids. Germline CDR1 reads SQVTM; CDR2 reads ANQGSEA.

The clonotype was recovered from a man at least 80 years old in good health. The sample taken for sequencing was blood. The rearrangement links TRBV29-1 to TRBJ2-7, with a tentative D call TRBD1 (8 bases). Written as DNA, the CDR3 is TGCAGCGTTGAATTGGCACAGGGGGGGTACGAGCAGTACTTC. Translation gives CSVELAQGGYEQYF.